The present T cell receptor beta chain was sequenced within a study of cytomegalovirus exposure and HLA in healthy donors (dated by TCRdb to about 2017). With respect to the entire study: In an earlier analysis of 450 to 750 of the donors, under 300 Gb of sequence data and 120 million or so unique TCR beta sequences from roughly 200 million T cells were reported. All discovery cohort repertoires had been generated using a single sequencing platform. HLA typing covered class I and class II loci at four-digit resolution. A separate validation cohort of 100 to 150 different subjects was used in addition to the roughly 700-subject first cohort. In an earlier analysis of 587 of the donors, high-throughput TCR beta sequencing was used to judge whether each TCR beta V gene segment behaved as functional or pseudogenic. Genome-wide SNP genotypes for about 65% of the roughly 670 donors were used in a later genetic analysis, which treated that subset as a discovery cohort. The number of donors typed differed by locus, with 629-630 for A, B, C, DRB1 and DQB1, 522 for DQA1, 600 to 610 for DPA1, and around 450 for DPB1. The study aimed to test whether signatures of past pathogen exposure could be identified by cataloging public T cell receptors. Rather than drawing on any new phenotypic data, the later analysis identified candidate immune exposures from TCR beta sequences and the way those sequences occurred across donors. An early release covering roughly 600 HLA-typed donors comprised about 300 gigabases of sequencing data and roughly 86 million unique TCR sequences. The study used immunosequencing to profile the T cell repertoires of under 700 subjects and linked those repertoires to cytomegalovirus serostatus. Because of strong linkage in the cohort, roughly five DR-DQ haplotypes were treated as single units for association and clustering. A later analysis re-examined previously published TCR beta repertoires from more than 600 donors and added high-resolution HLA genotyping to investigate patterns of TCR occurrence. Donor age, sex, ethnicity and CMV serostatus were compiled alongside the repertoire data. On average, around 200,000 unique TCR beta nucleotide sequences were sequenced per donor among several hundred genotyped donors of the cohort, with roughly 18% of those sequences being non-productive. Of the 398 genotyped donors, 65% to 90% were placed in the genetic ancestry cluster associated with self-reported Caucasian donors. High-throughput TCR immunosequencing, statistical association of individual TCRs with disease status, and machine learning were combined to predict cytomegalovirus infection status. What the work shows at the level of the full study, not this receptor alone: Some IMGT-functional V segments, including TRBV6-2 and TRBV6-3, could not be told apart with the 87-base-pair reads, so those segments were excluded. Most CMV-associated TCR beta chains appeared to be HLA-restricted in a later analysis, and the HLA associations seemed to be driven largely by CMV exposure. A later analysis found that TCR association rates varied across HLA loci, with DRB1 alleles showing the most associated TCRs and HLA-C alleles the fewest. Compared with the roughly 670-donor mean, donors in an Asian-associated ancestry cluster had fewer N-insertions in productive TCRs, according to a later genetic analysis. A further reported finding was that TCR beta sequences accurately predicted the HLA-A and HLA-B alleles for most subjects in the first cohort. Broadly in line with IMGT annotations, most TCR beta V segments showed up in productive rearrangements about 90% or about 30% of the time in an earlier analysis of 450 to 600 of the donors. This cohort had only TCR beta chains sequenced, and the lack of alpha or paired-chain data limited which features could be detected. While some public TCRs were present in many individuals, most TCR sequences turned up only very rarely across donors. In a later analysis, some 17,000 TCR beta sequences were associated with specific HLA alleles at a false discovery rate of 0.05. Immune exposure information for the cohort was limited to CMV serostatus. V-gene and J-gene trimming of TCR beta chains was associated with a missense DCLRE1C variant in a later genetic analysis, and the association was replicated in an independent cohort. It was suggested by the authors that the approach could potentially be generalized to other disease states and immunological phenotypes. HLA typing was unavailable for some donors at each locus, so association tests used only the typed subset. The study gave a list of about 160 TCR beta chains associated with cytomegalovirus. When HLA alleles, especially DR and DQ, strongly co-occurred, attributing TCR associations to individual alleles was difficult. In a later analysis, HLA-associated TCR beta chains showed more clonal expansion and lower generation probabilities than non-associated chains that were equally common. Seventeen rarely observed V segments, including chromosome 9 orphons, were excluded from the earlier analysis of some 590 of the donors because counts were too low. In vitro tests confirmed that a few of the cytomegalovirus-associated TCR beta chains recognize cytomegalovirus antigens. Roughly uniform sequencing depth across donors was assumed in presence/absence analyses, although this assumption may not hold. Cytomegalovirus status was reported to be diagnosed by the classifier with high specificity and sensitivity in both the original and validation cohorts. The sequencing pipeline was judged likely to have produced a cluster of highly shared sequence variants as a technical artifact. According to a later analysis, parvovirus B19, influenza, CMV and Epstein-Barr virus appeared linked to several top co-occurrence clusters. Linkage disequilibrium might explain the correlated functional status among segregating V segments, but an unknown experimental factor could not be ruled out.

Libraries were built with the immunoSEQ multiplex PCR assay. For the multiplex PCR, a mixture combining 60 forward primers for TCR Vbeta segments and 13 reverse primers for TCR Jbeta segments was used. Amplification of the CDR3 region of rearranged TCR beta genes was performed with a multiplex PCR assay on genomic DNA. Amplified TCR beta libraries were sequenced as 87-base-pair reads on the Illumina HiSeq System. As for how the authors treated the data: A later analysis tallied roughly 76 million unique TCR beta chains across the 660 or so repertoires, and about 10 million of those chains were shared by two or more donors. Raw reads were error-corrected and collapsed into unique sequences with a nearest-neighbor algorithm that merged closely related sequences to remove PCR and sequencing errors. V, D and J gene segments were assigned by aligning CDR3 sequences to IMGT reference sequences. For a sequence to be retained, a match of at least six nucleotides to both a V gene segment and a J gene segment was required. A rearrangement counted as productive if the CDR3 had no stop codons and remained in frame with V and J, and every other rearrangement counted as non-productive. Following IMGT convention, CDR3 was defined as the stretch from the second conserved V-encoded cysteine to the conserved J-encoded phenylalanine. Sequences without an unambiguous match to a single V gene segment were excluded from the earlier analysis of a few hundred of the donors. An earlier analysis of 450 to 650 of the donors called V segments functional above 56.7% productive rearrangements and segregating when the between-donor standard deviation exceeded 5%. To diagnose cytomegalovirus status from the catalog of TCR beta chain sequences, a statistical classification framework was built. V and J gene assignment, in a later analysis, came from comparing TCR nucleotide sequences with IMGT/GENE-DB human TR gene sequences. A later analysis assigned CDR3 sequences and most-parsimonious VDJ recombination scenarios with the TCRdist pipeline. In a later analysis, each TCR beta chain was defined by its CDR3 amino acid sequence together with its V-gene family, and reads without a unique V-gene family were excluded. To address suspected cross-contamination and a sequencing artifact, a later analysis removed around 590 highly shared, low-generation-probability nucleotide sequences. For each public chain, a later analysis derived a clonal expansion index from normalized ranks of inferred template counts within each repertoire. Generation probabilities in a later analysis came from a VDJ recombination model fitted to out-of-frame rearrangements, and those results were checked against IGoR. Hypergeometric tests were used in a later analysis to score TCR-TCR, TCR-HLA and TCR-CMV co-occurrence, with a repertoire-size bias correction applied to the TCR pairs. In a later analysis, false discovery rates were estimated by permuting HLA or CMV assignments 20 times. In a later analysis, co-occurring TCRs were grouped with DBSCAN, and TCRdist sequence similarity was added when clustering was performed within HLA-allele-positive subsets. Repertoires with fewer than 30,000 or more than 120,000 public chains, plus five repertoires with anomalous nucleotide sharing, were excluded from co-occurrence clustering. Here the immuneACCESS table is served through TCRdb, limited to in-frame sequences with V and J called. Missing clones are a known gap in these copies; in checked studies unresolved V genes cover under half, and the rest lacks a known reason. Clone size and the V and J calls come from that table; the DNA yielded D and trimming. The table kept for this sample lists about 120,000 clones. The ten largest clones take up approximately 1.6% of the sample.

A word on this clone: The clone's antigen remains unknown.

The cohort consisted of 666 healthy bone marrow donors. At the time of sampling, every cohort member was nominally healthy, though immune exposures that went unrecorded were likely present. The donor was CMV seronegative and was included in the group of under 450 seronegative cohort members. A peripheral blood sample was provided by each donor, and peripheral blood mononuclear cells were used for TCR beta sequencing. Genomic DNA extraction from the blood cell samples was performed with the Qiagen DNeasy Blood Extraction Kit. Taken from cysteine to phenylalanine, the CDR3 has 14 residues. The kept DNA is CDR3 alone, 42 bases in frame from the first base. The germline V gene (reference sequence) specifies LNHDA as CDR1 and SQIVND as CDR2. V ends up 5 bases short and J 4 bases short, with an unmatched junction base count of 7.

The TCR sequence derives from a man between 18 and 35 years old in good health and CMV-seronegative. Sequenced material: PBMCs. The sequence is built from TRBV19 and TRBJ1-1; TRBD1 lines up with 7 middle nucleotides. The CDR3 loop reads CASSDFAGGTEAFF. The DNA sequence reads TGTGCCAGTAGTGATTTCGCAGGGGGCACTGAAGCTTTCTTT.